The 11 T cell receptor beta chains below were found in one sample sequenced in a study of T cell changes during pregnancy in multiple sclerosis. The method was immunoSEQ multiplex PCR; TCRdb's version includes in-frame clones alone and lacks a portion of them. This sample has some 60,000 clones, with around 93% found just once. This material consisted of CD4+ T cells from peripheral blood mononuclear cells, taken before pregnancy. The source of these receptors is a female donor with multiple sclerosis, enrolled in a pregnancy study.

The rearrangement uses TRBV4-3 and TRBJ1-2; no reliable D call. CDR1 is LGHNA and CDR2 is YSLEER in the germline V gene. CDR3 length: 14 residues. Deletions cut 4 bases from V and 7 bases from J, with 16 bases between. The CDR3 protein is CASSPSTDMSGYTF. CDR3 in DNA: TGCGCCAGCAGCCCGAGTACAGATATGAGTGGCTACACCTTC.

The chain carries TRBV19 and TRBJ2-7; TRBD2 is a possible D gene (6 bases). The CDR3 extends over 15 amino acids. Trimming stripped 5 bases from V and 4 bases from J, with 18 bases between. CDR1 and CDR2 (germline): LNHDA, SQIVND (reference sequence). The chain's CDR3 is CASSHKLAMKYEQYF. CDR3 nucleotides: TGTGCCAGTAGTCACAAACTAGCAATGAAATACGAGCAGTACTTC.

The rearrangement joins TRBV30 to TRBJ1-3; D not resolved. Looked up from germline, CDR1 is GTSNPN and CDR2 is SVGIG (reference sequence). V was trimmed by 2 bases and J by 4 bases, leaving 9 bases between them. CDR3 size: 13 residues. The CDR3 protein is CAWSQTGGNTIYF. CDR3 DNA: TGTGCCTGGAGTCAGACGGGAGGAAACACCATATATTTT.

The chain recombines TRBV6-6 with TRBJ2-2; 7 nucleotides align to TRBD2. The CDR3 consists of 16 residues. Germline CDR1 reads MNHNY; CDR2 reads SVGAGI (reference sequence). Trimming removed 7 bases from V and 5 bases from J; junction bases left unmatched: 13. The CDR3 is CASTKGAGVSTGELFF. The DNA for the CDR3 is TGTGCCAGCACCAAAGGGGCGGGAGTATCGACCGGGGAGCTGTTTTTT.

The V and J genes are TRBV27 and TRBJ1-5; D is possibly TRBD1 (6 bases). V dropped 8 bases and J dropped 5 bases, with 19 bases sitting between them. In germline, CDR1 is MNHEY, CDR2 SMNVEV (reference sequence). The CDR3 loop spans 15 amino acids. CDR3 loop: CASGSLTTGHQPQHF. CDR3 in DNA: TGTGCCAGCGGATCCCTAACAACAGGGCATCAGCCCCAGCATTTT.

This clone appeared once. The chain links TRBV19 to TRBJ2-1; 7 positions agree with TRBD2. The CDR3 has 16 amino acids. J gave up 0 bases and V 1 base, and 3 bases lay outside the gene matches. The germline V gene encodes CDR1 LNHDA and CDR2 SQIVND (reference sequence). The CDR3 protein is CASSIGGGVSYNEQFF. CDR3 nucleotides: TGTGCCAGTAGTATAGGGGGGGGTGTCTCCTACAATGAGCAGTTCTTC.

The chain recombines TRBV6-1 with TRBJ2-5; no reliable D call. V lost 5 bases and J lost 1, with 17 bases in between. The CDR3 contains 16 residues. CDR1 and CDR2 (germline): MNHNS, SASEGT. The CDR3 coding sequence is TGTGCCAGCAGTCAAGGGCACAGTCGTCTCCAAGAGACCCAGTACTTC. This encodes CASSQGHSRLQETQYF.

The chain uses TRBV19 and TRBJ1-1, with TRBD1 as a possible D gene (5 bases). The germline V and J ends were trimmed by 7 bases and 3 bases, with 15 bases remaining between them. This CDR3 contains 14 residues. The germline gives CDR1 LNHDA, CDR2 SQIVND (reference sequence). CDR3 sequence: CASTIQGVHTEAFF. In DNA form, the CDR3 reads TGTGCCAGTACTATTCAAGGGGTTCACACTGAAGCTTTCTTT.

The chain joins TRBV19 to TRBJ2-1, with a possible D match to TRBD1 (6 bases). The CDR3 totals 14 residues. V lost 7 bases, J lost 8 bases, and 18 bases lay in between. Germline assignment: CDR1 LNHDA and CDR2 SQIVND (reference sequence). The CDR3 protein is CASKGEQGFYEQFF. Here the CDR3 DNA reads TGTGCCAGTAAGGGGGAACAGGGCTTTTATGAGCAGTTCTTC.

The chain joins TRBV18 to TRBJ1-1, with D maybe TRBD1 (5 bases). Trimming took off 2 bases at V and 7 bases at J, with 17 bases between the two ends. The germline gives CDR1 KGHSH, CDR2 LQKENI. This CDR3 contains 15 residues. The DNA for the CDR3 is TGTGCCAGCTCACCAAGGGTCCAGGGCGGGATTGAAGCTTTCTTT. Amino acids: CASSPRVQGGIEAFF.

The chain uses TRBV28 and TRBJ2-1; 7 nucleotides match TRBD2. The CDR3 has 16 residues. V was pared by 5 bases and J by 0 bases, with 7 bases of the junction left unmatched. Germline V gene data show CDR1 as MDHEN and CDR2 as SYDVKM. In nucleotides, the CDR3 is TGTGCCAGCAGTCCCCACAGCGGGAACTCCTACAATGAGCAGTTCTTC. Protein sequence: CASSPHSGNSYNEQFF.